This TCR beta chain was retrieved from a study of vaccination and CD4 T cells after COVID-19. Study context: In the convalescent cohort, there were six males and four females, two of them Hispanic.

The treatment was: 10-day PBMC culture with coronavirus spike peptide pools or control peptides (ViraFEST assay). Cultures got half-medium changes with IL-2 on days 3 and 7. For this clonotype: Its antigen is not known.

An Oncomine TCR Beta short-read assay was used to sequence the DNA from cultured CD4+ T cells. TCRdb reanalysed the PCR reads using MiXCR and keeps one entry per CDR3 protein. The repertoire has about 9,600 distinct CDR3 sequences, approximately 25% of them found once; the top ten carry roughly an eighth. With V trimmed by 2 bases and J by 4 bases, 5 bases remained unmatched. The germline V gene has CDR1 MNHEY and CDR2 SVGEGT. This CDR3 region has 15 residues. The J gene is TRBJ1-5, the V gene TRBV6-2 or TRBV6-3, with 7 bases identical to TRBD1. The source was CD4+ T cells from blood, cultured in vitro, collected after SARS-CoV-2 vaccination. This clonotype was sampled from a human donor who had recovered from COVID-19. The CDR3 is CASSYTGDRNQPQHF. In nucleotides, the CDR3 is TGTGCCAGCAGTTACACAGGGGATAGGAATCAGCCCCAGCATTTT.